The 22 T cell receptor beta chains below all came from one sample that was sequenced in a study of blood T cells in healthy people across ages. A second PCR of roughly 7 to 11 cycles used a sample-barcoded 5' primer and a J-beta primer mix. MiXCR, run by TCRdb on the 5' RACE reads, gives a single entry per CDR3 protein. Of roughly 720,000 distinct CDR3 sequences listed, around half are singletons. The source material was blood. The receptors stem from a man older than 75 in good health.

The gene calls are TRBV10-3 and TRBJ2-7, with D maybe TRBD1 (6 bases). CDR1 is ENHRY and CDR2 is SYGVKD in the germline V gene. Trimming shortened V by 4 bases and J by 3 bases, and 13 bases separated the two germline ends. The CDR3 is 14 residues long. CDR3 DNA sequence: TGTGCCATCAGTGTTGACAGGAGGAACTACGAGCAGTACTTC. Protein product: CAISVDRRNYEQYF.

This clonotype was detected a few times. The genes are TRBV7-9 and TRBJ2-7, with a tentative D call TRBD2 (5 bases). The V end was cut by 5 bases, the J end by 3 bases, with 8 bases between. The germline V gene encodes CDR1 SEHNR and CDR2 FQNEAQ (reference sequence). CDR3 size: 12 residues. The CDR3 bases are TGTGCCAGCAGCCCCCGGGACTACGAGCAGTACTTC. Translated: CASSPRDYEQYF. Full variable domain (missing parts from reference TRBV7-9 and TRBJ2-7): DTGVSQNPRHKITKRGQNVTFRCDPISEHNRLYWYRQTLGQGPEFLTYFQNEAQLEKSRLLSDRFSAERPKGSFSTLEIQRTEQGDSAMYLCASSPRDYEQYFGPGTRLTVT.

The chain recombines TRBV4-2 with TRBJ2-7; possibly TRBD2 for D (5 bases). Trimming pared 1 base from V and 5 bases from J, leaving 12 bases between. CDR1 is LGHNA, CDR2 YNFKEQ, per germline. The CDR3 runs to 14 residues. The CDR3 spells CASSQGGPTDEQYF. In DNA form, the CDR3 reads TGTGCCAGCAGCCAAGGAGGGCCAACAGACGAGCAGTACTTC.

The rearrangement joins TRBV2 to TRBJ2-3; D assignment may be TRBD1 or TRBD2 (5 bases each). The CDR3 sequence is 17 residues long. V lost 0 bases and J lost 14, with 27 bases in between. Germline CDR1 is SNHLY and CDR2 is FYNNEI. In nucleotides, the CDR3 is TGTGCCAGCAGTGAAGCGAGGGCCCGGTCGTGGGGCAGATACGCGTATTTT. It codes for CASSEARARSWGRYAYF.

In this sample, this clonotype turned up many times. This chain joins TRBV29-1 and TRBJ2-1; no firm D call. Deletions cut 5 bases from V and 0 bases from J, with 14 bases between. The CDR3 has 15 amino acids. Looked up from germline, CDR1 is SQVTM and CDR2 is ANQGSEA. The CDR3 region has the DNA TGCAGCGTTCTCCTCCTGGGCGGCTCCTACAATGAGCAGTTCTTC. This sequence encodes CSVLLLGGSYNEQFF.

With respect to this clonotype: At one of its ends the junction is not consistent with the germline gene, which may arise from a read error. This sequence joins TRBV18 and TRBJ2-4; possible D gene TRBD2, 6 bases. The J call may be incorrect, as the DNA end agrees better with TRBJ2-7. From germline, CDR1 is KGHSH and CDR2 LQKENI. The CDR3 runs to 14 residues. The CDR3 here is CASPPGTGAYEQYF. The DNA of the CDR3 is TGTGCCAGCCCACCCGGGACGGGAGCCTACGAGCAGTACTTC.

This chain joins TRBV2 and TRBJ2-6, with D unresolved. This CDR3 is 14 amino acids long. V was trimmed by 6 bases and J by 1 base, leaving 7 bases between them. From germline, CDR1 is SNHLY and CDR2 FYNNEI. The DNA for the CDR3 is TGTGCCAGCAGCCCCCAGTCTGGGGCCAACGTCCTGACTTTC. It codes for CASSPQSGANVLTF.

The rearrangement links TRBV10-3 to TRBJ2-1; 9 nucleotides match TRBD2. Unmatched junction bases numbered 11, after V lost 10 bases and J lost 4 bases. Germline V CDR1 and CDR2: ENHRY, SYGVKD. The CDR3 spans 15 residues. The CDR3 DNA follows: TGTGCCACAGATAGCGGGAGAGGGGGTTACAATGAGCAGTTCTTC. Protein sequence: CATDSGRGGYNEQFF.

This clonotype is a singleton in its sample. The V gene is TRBV27, the J gene TRBJ1-1, with 9 bases lining up with TRBD1. V gave up 3 bases and J gave up 7 bases; unmatched junction bases: 12. This CDR3 is built from 16 residues. Germline CDR1 and CDR2: MNHEY and SMNVEV (reference sequence). The CDR3 sequence is CASSFSPTGGGFEAFF. The CDR3, as DNA: TGTGCCAGCAGTTTCAGCCCGACAGGGGGGGGGTTTGAAGCTTTCTTT.

The V gene is TRBV13, the J gene TRBJ2-5; D unresolved. This CDR3 is 14 amino acids long. Germline CDR1 PRHDT, CDR2 FYEKMQ (reference sequence). Trimming removed 1 base at V and 2 bases at J, with 8 bases between. The CDR3 is CASSLEAEQETQYF. The CDR3 DNA follows: TGTGCCAGCAGCTTAGAGGCAGAGCAAGAGACCCAGTACTTC. Combining the CDR3 with reference TRBV13 and TRBJ2-5 gives the whole variable domain AAGVIQSPRHLIKEKRETATLKCYPIPRHDTVYWYQQGPGQDPQFLISFYEKMQSDKGSIPDRFSAQQFSDYHSELNMSSLELGDSALYFCASSLEAEQETQYFGPGTRLLVL.

The genes are TRBV29-1 and TRBJ2-7; unclear D gene. Trimming left V 7 bases short and J 2 bases short, with 12 bases between. The germline V gene encodes CDR1 SQVTM and CDR2 ANQGSEA. The CDR3 is 12 residues long. The CDR3 is CSAGLGAYEQYF. The CDR3 coding sequence is TGCAGCGCGGGCTTAGGAGCCTACGAGCAGTACTTC.

The J gene is TRBJ2-7, the V gene TRBV11-1, with TRBD2 matching over 9 bases. The CDR3 has 15 amino acids. V was pared by 5 bases and J by 3 bases, with 8 bases of the junction left unmatched. The germline V gene encodes CDR1 SGHAT and CDR2 FQDESV (reference sequence). CDR3: CASSPRTSAGYEQYF. CDR3 in DNA: TGTGCCAGCAGCCCGAGGACTAGCGCGGGCTACGAGCAGTACTTC.

This clonotype appeared a few times. The chain couples TRBV29-1 to TRBJ2-4; tentative D call: TRBD1 (7 bases). This CDR3 spans 14 amino acids. V was trimmed by 2 bases and J by 0 bases, leaving 8 bases between them. Germline CDR1 is SQVTM and CDR2 is ANQGSEA. The CDR3 here is CSVEQGGAKNIQYF. The CDR3 nucleotides are TGCAGCGTTGAACAGGGGGGAGCCAAAAACATTCAGTACTTC.

There are many counts of this clonotype. The chain uses TRBV20-1 and TRBJ2-4; 8 positions match TRBD1. Germline V gene lookup returns CDR1 DFQATT and CDR2 SNEGSKA (reference sequence). V lost 0 bases, J lost 8 bases, and 9 bases stayed unmatched. The CDR3 is made up of 15 amino acids. The CDR3 spells CSARDRGQAPHIQYF. In nucleotides, the CDR3 is TGCAGTGCTAGAGATAGGGGACAGGCCCCGCACATTCAGTACTTC.

The CDR3 loop reads CASIVAGRPIDTQYF. CDR3 in DNA: TGTGCCAGCATCGTGGCAGGGAGGCCCATAGATACGCAGTATTTT. The genes are TRBV9 and TRBJ2-3; possibly TRBD2 for D (6 bases). Trimming took 6 bases from V and 5 from J, leaving 19 bases between them. This CDR3 region has 15 residues. The germline CDR1 and CDR2 sequences are SGDLS and YYNGEE.

The rearrangement joins TRBV24-1 to TRBJ2-1, with 7 bases fitting TRBD1. The trim removed 12 bases at V and 4 bases at J, leaving 8 bases unmatched. Germline V gene lookup returns CDR1 KGHDR and CDR2 SFDVKD. The CDR3 covers 13 residues. This chain's CDR3 is CAVGMGQYNEQFF. The CDR3, as DNA: TGTGCCGTCGGGATGGGACAGTACAATGAGCAGTTCTTC.

This clonotype came up a few times. This rearrangement joins TRBV10-1 to TRBJ1-6; D gene uncertain. V lost 2 bases, J lost 9 bases, and 8 bases lay in between. Looked up from germline, CDR1 is WNHNN and CDR2 is SYGVQD (reference sequence). The CDR3 sequence is 13 residues long. CDR3 nucleotides: TGCGCCAGCAGTGAGGAACAGTTTTCACCCCTCCACTTT. This codes for CASSEEQFSPLHF.

The rearrangement links TRBV14 to TRBJ2-1; either TRBD1 or TRBD2 may supply D (5 bases each). Trimming stripped 4 bases from V and 3 bases from J, with 7 bases between. Germline loops: CDR1 SGHDN, CDR2 FVKESK. The CDR3 runs to 13 residues. The CDR3: CASSRDDYNEQFF. The CDR3 coding sequence is TGTGCCAGCAGCCGGGACGACTACAATGAGCAGTTCTTC.

The V call is TRBV20-1, the J call TRBJ2-3, with 8 bases identical to TRBD2. After removal of 5 bases from V and 3 bases from J, the junction contained 10 bases not matched to a gene. Germline assignment: CDR1 DFQATT and CDR2 SNEGSKA (reference sequence). CDR3 size: 15 residues. As DNA, the CDR3 is TGCAGTGCTCCCCAGGCGGCGGGAGGAACAGATACGCAGTATTTT. Protein product: CSAPQAAGGTDTQYF.

The table lists this clonotype with a count of one. The rearrangement joins TRBV29-1 to TRBJ2-1; D is unclear. With the DNA end fitting TRBJ2-7 better, the J assignment may be wrong. The CDR3 runs to 15 residues. CDR1 is SQVTM and CDR2 is ANQGSEA in the germline V gene. The CDR3 nucleotides read TGCAGCGTTGAAAGGCCGATCAGCTCCTACAATGAGCAGTACTTC. It specifies CSVERPISSYNEQYF.

In its sample, this clonotype was seen a few times. The chain couples TRBV3-1 to TRBJ2-5, with 7 bases fitting TRBD2. The germline V gene encodes CDR1 LGHDT and CDR2 YNNKEL (reference sequence). CDR3 length: 14 residues. V was pared by 6 bases and J by 3 bases, with 7 bases of the junction left unmatched. The CDR3 sequence is CASRTLADKETQYF. The CDR3 bases are TGTGCCAGCAGGACGCTAGCGGATAAAGAGACCCAGTACTTC.

The CDR3 coding sequence is TGTGCCAGCAGTACCCTGGCGGCGACCTCGAGGTATGAGCAGTTCTTC. It is translated as CASSTLAATSRYEQFF. V and J are TRBV6-5 and TRBJ2-1, with D uncertain. The CDR3 covers 16 residues. Germline V lookup: CDR1 MNHEY, CDR2 SVGAGI. With 5 bases removed from V and 8 bases from J, the gap between germline ends came to 22 bases.